The subject of this entry is one T cell receptor (beta chain). Antigen specificity is unknown. This sample was included in a study of lymphopenia after photon versus proton radiotherapy. Overall study results and limits: Photon-treated patients lost naive T cells and TCR diversity; proton-treated stayed stable. Survival link was tested only in deceased patients; proton benefit remains a possibility. Post-nadir TCR diversity decline inversely tracked overall survival among those who died. After the lymphocyte nadir, photon-treated repertoires showed oligoclonal expansion, especially of CD8+ Temra cells.

This CDR3 has 15 residues. The V gene end was trimmed by 5 bases and the J gene end by 2 bases; junction bases not matched to a gene: 8. Germline V gene lookup returns CDR1 KGHSH and CDR2 LQKENI. Some clones are missing from TCRdb's copy, which holds only in-frame ones; the method was immunoSEQ multiplex PCR. The table records under 30,000 clones, around 90% of them present only once. The origin of this receptor is a woman in her sixties with cholangiocarcinoma. Some clones in this sample may be carry-over from other donors' samples. The chain employs TRBV18 and TRBJ2-5; TRBD1 aligns across 7 bases. This sample comprised peripheral blood, obtained from a patient treated with proton-based radiotherapy. CDR3 amino acids: CASSLQTGSQETQYF. Here the CDR3 DNA reads TGTGCCAGCTCATTACAGACAGGGTCACAAGAGACCCAGTACTTC.